The clone carrying this T cell receptor (beta chain) turned up a few times. The antigen remains unidentified. Specified time point: pre-sensitization, week 0. This sample's treatment: therapeutic diphenylcyclopropenone sensitization with weekly scalp DPC. The data originate from a study of human T cells and chemical hapten exposure. TCRdb re-derived calls from the RACE reads in MiXCR, one entry per CDR3 protein. Counted here are about 250,000 distinct CDR3 sequences, roughly 7.4% occurring once; the ten biggest clones make up 1.2%. Study conclusions and caveats: Expanded TCRs clustered into significantly more large CDR3 similarity groups than controls, the analysis revealed. Among TCRs, those above 1 in 1000 frequency were unaffected by DPC sensitization.

CDR1 and CDR2 from the germline V gene are ENHRY and SYGVKD. The junction had 7 bases not matched to a gene; V was cut back by 2 bases and J by 2 bases. The CDR3 has 17 amino acids. The TCR sequence derives from a man aged 18 to 30 with alopecia areata. Some clones in this sample may be carry-over from other donors' samples. This chain links TRBV10-3 with TRBJ1-5, with 9 nucleotides matching TRBD1. The sequenced sample was whole blood, obtained in connection with sensitization to the hapten diphenylcyclopropenone (DPC). The CDR3 here is CAISENWGTGRNQPQHF. CDR3 DNA: TGTGCCATCAGTGAGAACTGGGGGACAGGGCGCAATCAGCCCCAGCATTTT.